This T cell receptor (beta chain) is from a study of human T cells and chemical hapten exposure. Study in general: Mainly, slight library volume differences in the pool made TCR yields vary.

The germline gives CDR1 SGDLS, CDR2 YYNGEE. V dropped 4 bases and J dropped 1 base, with 11 bases sitting between them. The CDR3 is 14 amino acids. This clonotype came up many times. TCRdb ran MiXCR on the RACE reads and lists one entry per CDR3 protein. Seen here are some 340,000 distinct CDR3 sequences, around 7% observed once, and the top ten hold around 8.4%. As to time point: patch test 1, 2 weeks after DPC sensitization. Treatment meaning: therapeutic diphenylcyclopropenone sensitization with weekly scalp DPC. Total RNA extraction was carried out from unfractionated whole blood. The genes are TRBV9 and TRBJ1-1; D ambiguous. The sequenced sample was whole blood, obtained in connection with sensitization to the hapten diphenylcyclopropenone (DPC). This receptor was obtained from a woman younger than 30 with alopecia areata. Some clones in this sample may be carry-over from other donors' samples. The CDR3 region has the DNA TGTGCCAGCAGCCCCCGGGCGGGGAACACTGAAGCTTTCTTT. It is translated as CASSPRAGNTEAFF.